Detailed here is one T cell receptor beta chain. The antigen remains undetermined. Sequencing used immunoSEQ multiplex PCR; TCRdb keeps in-frame clones, though not all of them. The sample has 95,000 to 100,000 clones; roughly 70% are singletons. This record belongs to a study of fetal regulatory T cell absence and autoimmunity. About the research overall: IPEX patients had exocrine pancreas autoimmunity without clinical diabetes. Study-wide points: Cord blood and pancreas showed broadly similar TRB gene family usage.

The CDR3 consists of 13 residues. Germline values: CDR1 GTSNPN, CDR2 SVGIG (reference sequence). V dropped 6 bases and J dropped 4 bases, with 15 bases sitting between them. This TCR derives from a male donor with IPEX syndrome. Sequenced: pancreas tissue. The J gene is TRBJ2-5, the V gene TRBV30; tentatively, D is TRBD1 (5 bases). DNA of the CDR3: TGTGCCTGCGGAAAGAAGGGGCGAGAGACCCAGTACTTC. It translates to CACGKKGRETQYF.